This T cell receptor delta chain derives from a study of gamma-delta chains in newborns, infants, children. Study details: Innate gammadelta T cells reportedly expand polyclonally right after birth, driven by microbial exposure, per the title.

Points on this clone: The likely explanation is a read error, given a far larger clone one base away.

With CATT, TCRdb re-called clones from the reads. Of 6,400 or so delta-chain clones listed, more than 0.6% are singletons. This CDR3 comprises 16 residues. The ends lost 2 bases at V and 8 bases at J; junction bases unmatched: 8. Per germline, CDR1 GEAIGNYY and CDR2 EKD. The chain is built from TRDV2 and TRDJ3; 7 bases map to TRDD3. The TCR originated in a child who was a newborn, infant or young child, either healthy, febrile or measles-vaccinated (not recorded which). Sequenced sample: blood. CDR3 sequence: CACDILGISHTRQMFF. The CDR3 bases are TGTGCCTGTGACATACTGGGGATTTCCCACACCCGACAGATGTTTTTC.